This T cell receptor (beta chain) stems from a study of T cells after yellow fever vaccination. Study results and caveats: Abundant clonotypes from the bulk population could contaminate FACS-sorted repertoires.

TCRdb reanalysed the 5' RACE reads using MiXCR and keeps one entry per CDR3 protein. This table holds some 560,000 distinct CDR3 sequences, roughly a sixth found once. Trimming shortened V by 3 bases and J by 3 bases, and 9 bases separated the two germline ends. Germline V lookup: CDR1 MNHEY, CDR2 SVGEGT. CDR3 length: 13 amino acids. The sample holds a few counts of this clonotype. As yet, its antigen is unknown. V is TRBV6-2 or TRBV6-3 and J is TRBJ2-7; possibly TRBD2 for D (5 bases). The receptor was isolated from a man aged 18 to 30 who received the YFV17D yellow fever vaccine. The sample consisted of PBMCs, taken 5 to 6 days after the first yellow fever vaccination. The CDR3 DNA follows: TGTGCCAGCAGTTATCGGGGATACTACGAGCAGTACTTC. It yields the protein CASSYRGYYEQYF.